The rows below give T cell receptor beta chains drawn from one sample of a study of neurological immune-mediated disorders. MiXCR, applied by TCRdb to the 5' RACE reads, yields one record per CDR3 protein. The sample carries tens of thousands of distinct CDR3 sequences, 15% to 20% recorded once. Source material: PBMCs. The receptor source for this set is a middle-aged woman in good health. CDR3s include the opening cysteine and the closing phenylalanine or tryptophan. The order of the fields is J gene, V gene, D gene, clone size, CDR3 protein, CDR3 DNA. D genes are given only for firm matches. Not all rows give a size; the values are once, few, many and, for expanded clones, a class.

TRBJ1-5 | TRBV5-1 | - | many | CASSSGPNQPQHF | TGCGCCAGCAGCTCAGGGCCTAATCAGCCCCAGCATTTT
TRBJ1-5 | TRBV20-1 | - | many | CSARDRQGNQPQHF | TGCAGTGCTAGAGATCGGCAGGGGAATCAGCCCCAGCATTTT
TRBJ2-1 | TRBV5-1 | - | many | CASSPSTYNEQFF | TGCGCCAGCAGCCCTTCTACCTACAATGAGCAGTTCTTC
TRBJ2-1 | TRBV28 | TRBD2 | many | CASSWASGGAGYNEQFF | TGTGCCAGCAGTTGGGCTAGCGGGGGGGCCGGCTACAATGAGCAGTTCTTC
TRBJ2-1 | TRBV7-2 | TRBD2 | - | CASSPIAGVNEQFF | TGTGCCAGCAGCCCGATAGCGGGGGTTAATGAGCAGTTCTTC
TRBJ2-3 | TRBV7-2 | - | many | CASSPARITDTQYF | TGTGCCAGCAGCCCCGCAAGGATCACAGATACGCAGTATTTT
TRBJ2-3 | TRBV7-2 | TRBD2 | many | CASSFLAGGTDTQYF | TGTGCCAGCAGCTTCCTAGCGGGGGGCACAGATACGCAGTATTTT
TRBJ2-2 | TRBV5-1 | - | many | CASSPRAGLNTGELFF | TGCGCCAGCAGCCCCCGGGCAGGGCTCAACACCGGGGAGCTGTTTTTT
TRBJ1-1 | TRBV6-5 | - | many | CATYARGGHRNTEAFF | TGTGCCACCTACGCCCGGGGGGGTCATAGGAACACTGAAGCTTTCTTT
TRBJ2-7 | TRBV5-6 | TRBD1 | many | CASSLRRGLEQYF | TGTGCCAGCAGCTTACGCAGGGGGCTCGAGCAGTACTTC
TRBJ2-1 | TRBV5-1 | - | many | CASSLSPFNYNEQFF | TGCGCCAGCAGCTTAAGCCCCTTTAACTACAATGAGCAGTTCTTC
TRBJ1-1 | TRBV6-2/TRBV6-3 | - | many | CASSYGGWGTEAFF | TGTGCCAGCAGTTACGGCGGGTGGGGCACTGAAGCTTTCTTT
TRBJ1-6 | TRBV2 | TRBD1 | many | CASSEQTGVNNSPLHF | TGTGCCAGCAGTGAACAAACAGGGGTCAATAATTCACCCCTCCACTTT
TRBJ1-2 | TRBV20-1 | TRBD1 | few | CSATGQSINYGYTF | TGCAGTGCGACGGGACAGAGTATTAACTATGGCTACACCTTC
TRBJ2-1 | TRBV6-2/TRBV6-3 | - | many | CASSSGQGGNEQFF | TGTGCCAGCAGCTCGGGACAAGGAGGCAATGAGCAGTTCTTC
TRBJ2-2 | TRBV6-2/TRBV6-3 | - | many | CASTGSVNTGELFF | TGTGCCAGCACGGGGTCGGTGAACACCGGGGAGCTGTTTTTT
TRBJ2-3 | TRBV2 | - | - | CASSEGPSVDTQYF | TGTGCCAGCAGTGAGGGTCCGTCGGTAGATACGCAGTATTTT
TRBJ2-2 | TRBV12-3/TRBV12-4 | - | many | CASSLGSLNTGELFF | TGTGCCAGCAGTTTGGGTTCGCTTAACACCGGGGAGCTGTTTTTT
TRBJ2-5 | TRBV21-1 | - | - | CASSKKGAQRGPETQYF | TGTGCCAGCAGCAAAAAGGGTGCTCAGCGGGGTCCGGAGACCCAGTACTTC
TRBJ2-5 | TRBV7-3 | - | many | CASSDGPSETQYF | TGTGCCAGCAGCGACGGCCCATCAGAGACCCAGTACTTC
TRBJ1-5 | TRBV15 | - | many | CATSEGTKGNQPQHF | TGTGCCACTTCTGAGGGGACAAAGGGCAATCAGCCCCAGCATTTT
TRBJ1-1 | TRBV5-1 | - | many | CASSAWGGNTEAFF | TGCGCCAGCAGCGCCTGGGGGGGAAACACTGAAGCTTTCTTT
TRBJ2-7 | TRBV6-6 | - | few | CASSYNEQYF | TGTGCCAGCAGTTACAACGAGCAGTACTTC
TRBJ1-5 | TRBV20-1 | - | many | CSAIRGNSPGNQPQHF | TGCAGTGCGATAAGAGGTAACTCACCGGGCAATCAGCCCCAGCATTTT
TRBJ2-1 | TRBV9 | TRBD2 | many | CASSVFSGGLYNEQFF | TGTGCCAGCAGCGTATTTAGCGGGGGGCTGTACAATGAGCAGTTCTTC
TRBJ1-2 | TRBV3-1 | TRBD1 | many | CASSLSGQNYGYTF | TGTGCCAGCAGCCTATCGGGACAGAACTATGGCTACACCTTC
TRBJ1-5 | TRBV2 | - | many | CASTGTNQPQHF | TGTGCCAGCACGGGGACCAATCAGCCCCAGCATTTT
TRBJ1-2 | TRBV5-1 | TRBD1 | - | CASSRRDRGLRGYTF | TGCGCCAGCAGCCGCCGGGACAGGGGGCTGCGAGGCTACACCTTC
TRBJ1-5 | TRBV6-5 | - | - | CASTDRGVVPQHF | TGTGCCAGCACCGACCGGGGGGTCGTGCCCCAGCATTTT
TRBJ2-1 | TRBV20-1 | - | many | CSARWGRVYEQFF | TGCAGTGCTAGGTGGGGAAGAGTCTATGAGCAGTTCTTC
TRBJ2-3 | TRBV6-1 | TRBD1 | few | CASSRDRGGDTQYF | TGTGCCAGCAGTCGGGACAGGGGAGGAGATACGCAGTATTTT
TRBJ2-1 | TRBV7-8 | - | few | CASSLANPSYNEQFF | TGTGCCAGCAGCTTGGCAAACCCTTCCTACAATGAGCAGTTCTTC
TRBJ2-3 | TRBV5-6 | - | many | CASSSFDRNYFTDTQYF | TGTGCCAGCAGCTCCTTTGACAGGAATTATTTCACAGATACGCAGTATTTT
TRBJ1-1 | TRBV18 | TRBD1 | many | CASSRQGSYTEAFF | TGTGCCAGCTCACGACAGGGGTCCTACACTGAAGCTTTCTTT
TRBJ2-1 | TRBV12-3/TRBV12-4 | TRBD1 | many | CASSLADRGNEQFF | TGTGCCAGCAGTTTAGCAGACAGGGGAAATGAGCAGTTCTTC
TRBJ2-5 | TRBV5-6 | - | - | CASSLTQWETHYF | TGTGCCAGCAGCTTGACCCAGTGGGAGACCCATTACTTC
TRBJ1-6 | TRBV2 | - | many | CASSQAGWDSPLHF | TGTGCCAGCAGCCAGGCAGGGTGGGATTCACCCCTCCACTTT
TRBJ1-4 | TRBV12-3/TRBV12-4 | - | many | CASRPGRSTNEKLFF | TGTGCCAGCAGGCCGGGACGATCAACTAATGAAAAACTGTTTTTT
TRBJ2-3 | TRBV18 | - | few | CASSLPPLPGTDTQYF | TGTGCCAGCTCACTACCCCCCCTCCCAGGGACAGATACGCAGTATTTT
TRBJ2-2 | TRBV5-1 | - | few | CASSLTDTGELFF | TGCGCCAGCAGCCTGACGGACACCGGGGAGCTGTTTTTT
TRBJ2-2 | TRBV4-1 | - | many | CASSPRSLATGELFF | TGCGCCAGCAGCCCCAGAAGCCTAGCCACCGGGGAGCTGTTTTTT
TRBJ2-5 | TRBV11-2 | TRBD2 | many | CASSPGGGRVETQYF | TGTGCCAGCAGCCCCGGGGGGGGGAGGGTGGAGACCCAGTACTTC
TRBJ2-1 | TRBV5-8 | - | many | CASTPVGALNNEQFF | TGTGCCAGCACCCCGGTGGGGGCCCTCAACAATGAGCAGTTCTTC
TRBJ2-1 | TRBV20-1 | TRBD2 | - | CSARDRRGRTHEQFF | TGCAGTGCTAGAGATAGGCGCGGGAGGACCCATGAGCAGTTCTTC
TRBJ2-2 | TRBV6-5 | - | - | CASGTGTGELFF | TGTGCCAGCGGTACAGGGACCGGGGAGCTGTTTTTT
TRBJ2-2 | TRBV29-1 | - | many | CSVRTATNTGELFF | TGCAGCGTCCGGACAGCGACGAACACCGGGGAGCTGTTTTTT
TRBJ2-6 | TRBV12-3/TRBV12-4 | - | many | CASSLRVSGANVLTF | TGTGCCAGCAGTTTAAGAGTCTCTGGGGCCAACGTCCTGACTTTC
TRBJ1-1 | TRBV6-5 | TRBD1 | many | CASRATGAPTEAFF | TGTGCCAGCAGGGCGACAGGGGCCCCCACTGAAGCTTTCTTT
TRBJ2-4 | TRBV7-9 | TRBD1 | many | CASSPHTFQGTANIQYF | TGTGCCAGCAGCCCCCACACGTTTCAGGGGACAGCAAACATTCAGTACTTC
TRBJ1-2 | TRBV15 | TRBD1 | many | CATSRLTGEDGYTF | TGTGCCACCAGCAGACTGACAGGGGAGGATGGCTACACCTTC
TRBJ1-6 | TRBV5-5 | - | many | CASSLRTVSSYNSPLHF | TGTGCCAGCAGCCTACGGACTGTGAGCTCCTATAATTCACCCCTCCACTTT
TRBJ1-1 | TRBV7-2 | - | many | CASSLVVGTGARGAVGEAFF | TGTGCCAGCAGCTTAGTAGTTGGAACTGGGGCAAGGGGGGCCGTTGGTGAAGCTTTCTTT
TRBJ2-5 | TRBV20-1 | - | many | CSAREHRQGETQYF | TGCAGTGCTAGAGAGCACAGGCAGGGGGAGACCCAGTACTTC
TRBJ2-3 | TRBV20-1 | - | many | CSARGLLTSTDTQYF | TGCAGTGCTAGAGGACTCCTGACTAGCACAGATACGCAGTATTTT
TRBJ1-5 | TRBV12-3/TRBV12-4 | - | many | CASSLAHQPQHF | TGTGCCAGCAGTTTAGCCCATCAGCCCCAGCATTTT